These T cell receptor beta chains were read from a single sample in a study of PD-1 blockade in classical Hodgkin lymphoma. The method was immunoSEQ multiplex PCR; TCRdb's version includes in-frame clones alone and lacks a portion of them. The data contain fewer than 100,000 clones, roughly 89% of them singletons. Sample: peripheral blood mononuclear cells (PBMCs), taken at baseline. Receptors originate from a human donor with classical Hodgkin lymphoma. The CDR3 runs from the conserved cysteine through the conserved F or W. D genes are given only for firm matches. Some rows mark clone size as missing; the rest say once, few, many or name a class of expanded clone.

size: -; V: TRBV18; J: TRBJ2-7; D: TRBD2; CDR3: CASSPPVAGGYEQYF; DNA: TGTGCCAGCTCACCACCGGTAGCGGGAGGGTACGAGCAGTACTTC
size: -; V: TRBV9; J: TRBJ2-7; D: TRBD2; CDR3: CASSVGSGRKSEQYF; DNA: TGTGCCAGCAGCGTGGGTAGCGGGAGGAAGAGCGAGCAGTACTTC
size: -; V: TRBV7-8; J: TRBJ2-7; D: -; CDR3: CATQAFSQSRRTNYEQYF; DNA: TGTGCCACCCAGGCATTTTCCCAATCCCGGAGGACAAACTACGAGCAGTACTTC
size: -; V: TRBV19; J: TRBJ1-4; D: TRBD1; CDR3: CASSVRTGPNEKLFF; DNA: TGTGCCAGTAGTGTTAGGACAGGGCCGAATGAAAAACTGTTTTTT
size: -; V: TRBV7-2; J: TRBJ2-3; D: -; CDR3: CASSRDTGTDTQYF; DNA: TGTGCCAGCAGCCGGGACACCGGCACAGATACGCAGTATTTT
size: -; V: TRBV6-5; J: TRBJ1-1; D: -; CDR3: CASTKGLEAFF; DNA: TGTGCCAGCACCAAGGGTCTTGAAGCTTTCTTT
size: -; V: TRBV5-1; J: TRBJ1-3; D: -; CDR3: CASSLEFTGNTIYF; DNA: TGCGCCAGCAGCTTGGAGTTCACTGGAAACACCATATATTTT
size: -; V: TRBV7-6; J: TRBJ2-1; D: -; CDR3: CASSERARGYNEQFF; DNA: TGTGCCAGCAGCGAAAGGGCAAGGGGGTACAATGAGCAGTTCTTC
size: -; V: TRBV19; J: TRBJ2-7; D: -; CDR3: CASSITTGARDEQYF; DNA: TGTGCCAGTAGTATTACGACCGGGGCCAGGGACGAGCAGTACTTC
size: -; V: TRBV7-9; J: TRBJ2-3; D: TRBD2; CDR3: CASSLGGLAGGQDTQYF; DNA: TGTGCCAGCAGCTTAGGGGGACTAGCGGGAGGGCAAGATACGCAGTATTTT
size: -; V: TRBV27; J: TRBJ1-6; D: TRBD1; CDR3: CASSPGLEQGQISPLHF; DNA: TGTGCCAGCAGTCCTGGCCTAGAACAGGGGCAGATTTCACCCCTCCACTTT
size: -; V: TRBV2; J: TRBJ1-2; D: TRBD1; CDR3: CASRRTGAFYGYTF; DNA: TGTGCCAGCAGGAGGACAGGGGCATTCTATGGCTACACCTTC
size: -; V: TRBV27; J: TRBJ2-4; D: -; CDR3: CASQRAGGNNIQYF; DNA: TGTGCCAGCCAACGGGCAGGGGGGAATAACATTCAGTACTTC
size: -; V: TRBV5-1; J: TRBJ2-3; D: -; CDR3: CASSIGPQGGTDTQYF; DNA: TGCGCCAGCAGCATCGGACCTCAAGGAGGCACAGATACGCAGTATTTT
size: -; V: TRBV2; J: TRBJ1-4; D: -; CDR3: CASSDREGGKLFF; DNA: TGTGCCAGCAGTGATAGGGAGGGAGGAAAACTGTTTTTT
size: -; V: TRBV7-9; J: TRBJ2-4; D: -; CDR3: CASSFHDLAKNIQYF; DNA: TGTGCCAGCAGCTTTCATGACCTAGCCAAAAACATTCAGTACTTC
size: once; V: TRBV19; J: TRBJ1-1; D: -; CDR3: CASKRQDLPNTEAFF; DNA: TGTGCCAGTAAGAGACAGGATTTGCCGAACACTGAAGCTTTCTTT
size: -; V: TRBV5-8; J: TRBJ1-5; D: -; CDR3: CASSLGGLGQPQHF; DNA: TGTGCCAGCAGCTTGGGGGGTCTCGGACAGCCCCAGCATTTT
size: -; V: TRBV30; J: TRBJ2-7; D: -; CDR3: CAWISRNEQYF; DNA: TGTGCCTGGATCTCCCGTAACGAGCAGTACTTC
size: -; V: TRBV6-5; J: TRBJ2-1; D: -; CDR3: CASSYTAGHEQFF; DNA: TGTGCCAGCAGTTACACGGCGGGGCATGAGCAGTTCTTC
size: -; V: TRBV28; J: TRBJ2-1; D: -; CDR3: CASSKIDLNEQFF; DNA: TGTGCCAGCAGTAAAATCGACCTCAATGAGCAGTTCTTC
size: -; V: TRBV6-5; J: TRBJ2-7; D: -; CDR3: CASSYFGGSYEQYF; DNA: TGTGCCAGCAGTTACTTTGGGGGTTCCTACGAGCAGTACTTC
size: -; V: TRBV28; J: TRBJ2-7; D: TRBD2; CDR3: CASTPGGAYEQYF; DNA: TGTGCCAGCACACCGGGAGGTGCCTACGAGCAGTACTTC
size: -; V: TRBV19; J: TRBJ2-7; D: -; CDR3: CASSIDLTAYEQYF; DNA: TGTGCCAGTAGTATAGATCTAACAGCCTACGAGCAGTACTTC
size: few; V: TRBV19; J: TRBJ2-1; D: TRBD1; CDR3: CASSLPGQGRDEQFF; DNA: TGTGCCAGCTCCCTGCCGGGACAGGGGCGGGATGAGCAGTTCTTC
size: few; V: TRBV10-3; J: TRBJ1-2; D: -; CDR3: CAIYGGTGNYGYTF; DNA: TGTGCCATTTATGGGGGAACGGGCAACTATGGCTACACCTTC
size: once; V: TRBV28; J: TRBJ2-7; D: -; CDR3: CATRKASSYEQYF; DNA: TGTGCCACCCGTAAGGCGAGCTCCTACGAGCAGTACTTC
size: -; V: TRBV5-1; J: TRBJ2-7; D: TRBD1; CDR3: CASSLQGDEQYF; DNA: TGCGCCAGCAGCTTACAGGGGGACGAGCAGTACTTC
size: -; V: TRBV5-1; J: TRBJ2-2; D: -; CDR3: CASSLASATGELFF; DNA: TGCGCCAGCAGCTTGGCGTCGGCCACCGGGGAGCTGTTTTTT
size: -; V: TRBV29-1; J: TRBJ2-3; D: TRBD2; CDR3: CSVEDWASGSTDTQYF; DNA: TGCAGCGTTGAGGATTGGGCTAGCGGGAGTACAGATACGCAGTATTTT
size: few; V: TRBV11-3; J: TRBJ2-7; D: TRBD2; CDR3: CASSLASGSYEQYF; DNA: TGTGCCAGCAGCTTGGCTAGCGGGAGCTACGAGCAGTACTTC
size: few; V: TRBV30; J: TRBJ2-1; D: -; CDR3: CAWSKVGLFDNEQFF; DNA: TGTGCCTGGAGTAAGGTAGGGTTGTTTGACAATGAGCAGTTCTTC
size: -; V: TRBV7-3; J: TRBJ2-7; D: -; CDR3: CASSPMSSTEQYF; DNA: TGTGCCAGCAGCCCCATGAGTTCGACCGAGCAGTACTTC
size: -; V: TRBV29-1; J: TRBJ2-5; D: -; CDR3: CSVVSGDEGETQYF; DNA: TGCAGCGTTGTTTCCGGGGATGAAGGGGAGACCCAGTACTTC
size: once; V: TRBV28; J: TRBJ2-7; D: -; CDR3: CASSNDGYEQYF; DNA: TGTGCCAGCAGTAACGACGGTTACGAGCAGTACTTC
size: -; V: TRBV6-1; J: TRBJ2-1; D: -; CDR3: CASSRDTYNEQFF; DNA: TGTGCCAGCAGCCGGGACACCTACAATGAGCAGTTCTTC
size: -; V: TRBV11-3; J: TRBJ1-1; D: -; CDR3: CASSLGDTEAFF; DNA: TGTGCCAGCAGCTTAGGGGACACTGAAGCTTTCTTT
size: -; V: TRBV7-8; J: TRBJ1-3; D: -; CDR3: CASSGNTIYF; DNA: TGTGCCAGCAGCGGAAACACCATATATTTT
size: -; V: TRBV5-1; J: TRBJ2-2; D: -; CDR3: CASSATVGELFF; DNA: TGCGCCAGCAGCGCGACGGTGGGGGAGCTGTTTTTT
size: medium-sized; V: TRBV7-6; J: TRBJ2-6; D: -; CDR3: CASSGGRLSGANVLTF; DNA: TGTGCCAGCAGCGGAGGGCGGCTCTCTGGGGCCAACGTCCTGACTTTC
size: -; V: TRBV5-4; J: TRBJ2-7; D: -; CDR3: CASSLANSYEQYF; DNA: TGTGCCAGCAGCTTGGCCAATTCCTACGAGCAGTACTTC
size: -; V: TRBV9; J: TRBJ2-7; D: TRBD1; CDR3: CASRGQGRQYF; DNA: TGTGCCAGCAGGGGACAGGGGAGACAGTACTTC
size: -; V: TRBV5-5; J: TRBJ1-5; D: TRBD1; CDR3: CASSNTDRGHQPQHF; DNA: TGTGCCAGCAGCAATACAGACAGGGGGCATCAGCCCCAGCATTTT
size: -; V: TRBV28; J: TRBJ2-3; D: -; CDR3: CASCTGRADTQYF; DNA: TGTGCCAGCTGTACAGGGAGAGCAGATACGCAGTATTTT
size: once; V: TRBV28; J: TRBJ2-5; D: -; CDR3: CASSFRGPLQETQYF; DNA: TGTGCCAGCAGTTTCCGGGGGCCGTTACAAGAGACCCAGTACTTC
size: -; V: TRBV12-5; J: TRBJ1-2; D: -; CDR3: CASGLVSPGPLLNYGYTF; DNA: TGTGCTAGTGGTTTGGTATCCCCCGGACCGCTCTTGAACTATGGCTACACCTTC
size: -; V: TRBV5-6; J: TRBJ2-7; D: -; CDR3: CASSFNEQYF; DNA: TGTGCCAGCAGCTTTAACGAGCAGTACTTC
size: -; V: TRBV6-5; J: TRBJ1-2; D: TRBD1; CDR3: CASSYSTGAGYGYTF; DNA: TGTGCCAGCAGTTACTCGACAGGGGCGGGCTATGGCTACACCTTC
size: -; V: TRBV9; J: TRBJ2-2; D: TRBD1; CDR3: CASSVEDRGTNTGELFF; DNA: TGTGCCAGCAGCGTAGAGGACAGGGGTACGAACACCGGGGAGCTGTTTTTT
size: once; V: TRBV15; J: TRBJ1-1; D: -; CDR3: CATSTPGPEGAEAFF; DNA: TGTGCCACCAGCACCCCGGGCCCCGAAGGGGCTGAAGCTTTCTTT
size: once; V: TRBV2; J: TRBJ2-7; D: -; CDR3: CASSEAGGGYGEQYF; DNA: TGTGCCAGCAGTGAAGCGGGTGGAGGGTACGGCGAGCAGTACTTT
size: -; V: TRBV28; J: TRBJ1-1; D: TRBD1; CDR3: CASSTNGQGAFNTEAFF; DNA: TGTGCCAGCAGTACAAACGGACAGGGGGCCTTTAACACTGAAGCTTTCTTT
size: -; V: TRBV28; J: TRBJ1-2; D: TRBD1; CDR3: CASSSPPDRVDGYTF; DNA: TGTGCCAGCAGTTCTCCTCCGGACAGGGTGGATGGCTACACCTTC
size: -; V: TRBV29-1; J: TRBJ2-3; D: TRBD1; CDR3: CSVRAGTGADTQYF; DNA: TGCAGCGTTCGTGCCGGGACAGGGGCAGATACGCAGTATTTT